These 20 T cell receptor beta chains share one sample of origin, sequenced in a study of blood T cell repertoires in COVID-19. Clones were sequenced by immunoSEQ multiplex PCR, and TCRdb holds only the in-frame ones, with some missing. The top ten clones hold more than 2% of a sample with about 360,000 clones, around 90% of them seen once. Sequencing was performed on PBMCs or T cells enriched from blood (not recorded which). These receptors originate from a woman aged 35 to 49 with acute COVID-19.

The chain carries TRBV30 and TRBJ1-1; D call uncertain. Trimming left V 2 bases short and J 5 bases short, with 15 bases between. This CDR3 spans 14 amino acids. CDR1 and CDR2 (germline): GTSNPN, SVGIG (reference sequence). The CDR3 DNA follows: TGTGCCTGGAGTCAAAGCGCTAGAGGGACTGAAGCTTTCTTT. This encodes CAWSQSARGTEAFF.

The gene calls are TRBV5-1 and TRBJ1-4, with 9 bases matching TRBD1. Germline V gives CDR1 SGHRS, CDR2 YFSETQ. The CDR3 runs to 15 residues. V gave up 4 bases and J gave up 7 bases; unmatched junction bases: 8. This CDR3 is CASSETGGGSEKLFF. In DNA, the CDR3 is TGCGCCAGCAGCGAAACAGGGGGCGGGAGTGAAAAACTGTTTTTT.

The CDR3 DNA follows: TGTGCCAGCAGTGGGAACACAGCATATAATTCACCCCTCCACTTT. Residues: CASSGNTAYNSPLHF. The J gene is TRBJ1-6, the V gene TRBV2; D gene ambiguous. The CDR3 has 15 amino acids. The V gene lost 4 bases and the J gene lost 4 bases, with 11 bases spanning the gap. Germline CDR1 SNHLY, CDR2 FYNNEI. Using reference TRBV2 and TRBJ1-6 for the parts outside the CDR3, the full variable domain is EPEVTQTPSHQVTQMGQEVILRCVPISNHLYFYWYRQILGQKVEFLVSFYNNEISEKSEIFDDQFSVERPDGSNFTLKIRSTKLEDSAMYFCASSGNTAYNSPLHFGNGTRLTVT.

The CDR3 protein is CASSVLQGEKLFF. CDR3 nucleotides: TGCGCCAGCAGCGTACTACAAGGTGAAAAACTGTTTTTT. The chain joins TRBV5-1 to TRBJ1-4; D ambiguous. The germline CDR1 and CDR2 sequences are SGHRS and YFSETQ. The CDR3 runs to 13 residues. Trimming took 4 bases from V and 7 from J, leaving 11 bases between them.

This rearrangement joins TRBV27 to TRBJ2-2; 12 bases line up with TRBD2. The germline V gene encodes CDR1 MNHEY and CDR2 SMNVEV (reference sequence). V lost 5 bases and J lost 6; bases outside the gene matches: 13. This CDR3 is built from 18 residues. CDR3 bases: TGTGCCAGCAGTCCCCGGGTATCTAGCGGGGGGGCATCCGGGGAGCTGTTTTTT. Translated: CASSPRVSSGGASGELFF.

The CDR3 loop reads CASSPFFHSSTDTQYF. CDR3 DNA sequence: TGTGCCAGCAGCCCGTTTTTTCACTCTAGCACAGATACGCAGTATTTT. The chain uses TRBV5-5 and TRBJ2-3; D call uncertain. Per the germline V gene, CDR1 is SGHKS and CDR2 is YYEKEE (reference sequence). CDR3 length: 16 residues. V shed 4 bases and J shed 0 bases, with 15 bases lying between them.

This clone was picked up one time. The chain recombines TRBV18 with TRBJ2-3; TRBD2 matches at 7 bases. J gave up 0 bases and V 0 bases, and 3 bases lay outside the gene matches. CDR3 size: 16 residues. Per germline, CDR1 KGHSH and CDR2 LQKENI. CDR3 residues: CASSPPVGGSTDTQYF. The CDR3, as DNA: TGTGCCAGCTCACCACCCGTGGGGGGGAGCACAGATACGCAGTATTTT.

The CDR3 loop is CASSHSSPLHF. In DNA form, the CDR3 reads TGTGCCAGCAGCCACAGTTCACCCCTCCACTTT. V and J are TRBV11-2 and TRBJ1-6; D unresolved. CDR1 and CDR2 (germline): SGHAT, FQNNGV. The V end lost 5 bases, the J end lost 9 bases, and 5 bases lay between the germline ends. This CDR3 comprises 11 residues.

This clone was seen only once. The rearrangement uses TRBV7-9 and TRBJ1-2; 12 bases align to TRBD1. The V gene end was trimmed by 3 bases and the J gene end by 2 bases; junction bases not matched to a gene: 1. Germline assignment: CDR1 SEHNR and CDR2 FQNEAQ (reference sequence). The length of the CDR3 is 15 residues. CDR3 amino acids: CASSLGTGGNYGYTF. CDR3 nucleotides: TGTGCCAGCAGCTTGGGGACAGGGGGCAACTATGGCTACACCTTC.

The chain employs TRBV29-1 and TRBJ1-1; D gene uncertain. Germline lookup yields CDR1 SQVTM and CDR2 ANQGSEA. Deletions cut 2 bases from V and 10 bases from J, with 8 bases between. The length of the CDR3 is 10 residues. The CDR3: CSVENKRAFF. CDR3 nucleotide sequence: TGCAGCGTTGAAAATAAGCGAGCTTTCTTT.

The chain combines TRBV4-1 with TRBJ1-2; D possibly corresponds to TRBD1 (6 bases). CDR3 size: 16 residues. The V gene's germline CDR1 is MGHRA and CDR2 YSYEKL. Trimming took 2 bases from V and 2 from J, leaving 15 bases between them. DNA of the CDR3: TGCGCCAGCAGCCAAACTCATCCAGGGGAAAACTATGGCTACACCTTC. It specifies CASSQTHPGENYGYTF.

There are a few counts of this clone. The genes are TRBV7-6 and TRBJ1-3; 10 positions match TRBD1. This CDR3 region has 18 residues. Germline CDR1 reads SGHVS; CDR2 reads FNYEAQ. The V gene end was trimmed by 1 base and the J gene end by 0 bases; junction bases not matched to a gene: 6. CDR3 sequence: CASSLGPRQGASGNTIYF. The DNA of the CDR3 is TGTGCCAGCAGCTTAGGACCCCGACAGGGGGCCTCTGGAAACACCATATATTTT. The full variable domain, in which reference TRBV7-6 and TRBJ1-3 provide the parts outside the CDR3, is GAGVSQSPRYKVTKRGQDVALRCDPISGHVSLYWYRQALGQGPEFLTYFNYEAQQDKSGLPNDRFSAERPEGSISTLTIQRTEQRDSAMYRCASSLGPRQGASGNTIYFGEGSWLTVV.

This chain links TRBV29-1 with TRBJ2-7; TRBD1 matches at 8 bases. V was clipped by 4 bases and J by 6 bases; unmatched bases: 5. Germline CDR1 SQVTM, CDR2 ANQGSEA. The CDR3 extends over 12 amino acids. CDR3 DNA: TGCAGCGTTGTTAGACAGGGGCGCGAGCAGTACTTC. Protein: CSVVRQGREQYF.

The chain employs TRBV25-1 and TRBJ1-2, with D maybe TRBD1 (6 bases). The CDR3 sequence is 14 residues long. The ends were cut back, 2 bases at V and 3 bases at J, with 10 bases in the middle. Germline CDR1 and CDR2: MGHDK and SYGVNS. As DNA, the CDR3 is TGTGCCAGCAGTGAAATGGACAGTCACTATGGCTACACCTTC. Protein product: CASSEMDSHYGYTF.

J is TRBJ1-2 and V is TRBV7-9, with no clear D. Germline V gives CDR1 SEHNR, CDR2 FQNEAQ (reference sequence). CDR3 size: 12 residues. With 2 bases removed from V and 5 bases from J, the gap between germline ends came to 6 bases. The CDR3 DNA reads TGTGCCAGCAGCTTATCCGGGTATGGCTACACCTTC. This gives the protein CASSLSGYGYTF.

This chain joins TRBV7-8 and TRBJ2-7; the match to TRBD1 covers 9 bases. Germline CDR1 reads SGHVS; CDR2 reads FQNEAQ. The V gene end was trimmed by 5 bases and the J gene end by 4 bases; junction bases not matched to a gene: 6. The length of the CDR3 is 14 residues. The CDR3 coding sequence is TGTGCCAGCAGCCGGAGGGACAGGGATTACGAGCAGTACTTC. Encoded protein: CASSRRDRDYEQYF. The entire variable domain, with the rest obtained from reference TRBV7-8 and TRBJ2-7, is as follows: GAGVSQSPRYKVAKRGQDVALRCDPISGHVSLFWYQQALGQGPEFLTYFQNEAQLDKSGLPSDRFFAERPEGSVSTLKIQRTQQEDSAVYLCASSRRDRDYEQYFGPGTRLTVT.

The chain is built from TRBV5-5 and TRBJ1-1; D gene ambiguous. The CDR3 contains 14 residues. Trimming took off 1 base at V and 1 base at J, with 8 bases between the two ends. In germline, CDR1 is SGHKS, CDR2 YYEKEE (reference sequence). CDR3 DNA: TGTGCCAGCAGCTTGCGGGAAGCGAACACTGAAGCTTTCTTT. Translated, it gives CASSLREANTEAFF.

The rearrangement links TRBV7-2 to TRBJ1-2; 8 nucleotides align to TRBD1. The V segment lost 5 bases and the J segment 2 bases; nucleotides outside the gene matches: 10. Looked up from germline, CDR1 is SGHTA and CDR2 is FQGNSA. The CDR3 runs 16 residues. In DNA, the CDR3 is TGTGCCAGCAGCCCTCAGGGGGCAACAATGAACTATGGCTACACCTTC. Translated, it gives CASSPQGATMNYGYTF. The full variable domain, its missing parts supplied by reference TRBV7-2 and TRBJ1-2, is GAGVSQSPSNKVTEKGKDVELRCDPISGHTALYWYRQSLGQGLEFLIYFQGNSAPDKSGLPSDRFSAERTGGSVSTLTIQRTQQEDSAVYLCASSPQGATMNYGYTFGSGTRLTVV.

This clone was seen only once. The chain carries TRBV20-1 and TRBJ1-2; D call uncertain. Trimming took off 3 bases at V and 4 bases at J, with 21 bases between the two ends. Germline-derived CDR1 and CDR2 are DFQATT and SNEGSKA (reference sequence). The CDR3 is made up of 16 amino acids. The CDR3 DNA sequence: TGCAGTGCTAGTGAAGATGGCTTAAATGATCCCTATGGCTACACCTTC. Translation: CSASEDGLNDPYGYTF.

The CDR3 region has the DNA TGCAGCGTTGAAGATAGGCGTGTGGACAGCTTGGGCGAGCAGTACTTC. Its translation is CSVEDRRVDSLGEQYF. This chain connects TRBV29-1 to TRBJ2-7, with D possibly being TRBD1 (6 bases). The CDR3 is 16 amino acids. CDR1 SQVTM and CDR2 ANQGSEA come from the germline V gene. Between the trimmed V and J ends, which lost 0 bases and 6 bases, there was a span of 21 bases.